This is a list of T cell receptor beta chains from one sample in a study of control samples from healthy donors and cancer patients. Sequenced by immunoSEQ multiplex PCR; TCRdb stores in-frame clones only, minus some. The table shows 60,000 to 75,000 clones, with approximately 89% occurring only once. The sequencing input was PBMCs. All receptors come from a man in his sixties with colorectal cancer. Both conserved end residues are part of each CDR3. A D gene is named only where the DNA matches it firmly. Clone size is shown for a subset of rows, as once, few, many or a class of expanded clone.

clone_size | j_call | d_call | v_call | cdr3_aa | cdr3_nt
few | TRBJ2-3 | TRBD1 | TRBV28 | CASRKHGQGGQYF | TGTGCCAGCAGGAAACATGGACAGGGAGGGCAGTATTTT
NA | TRBJ2-3 | TRBD2 | TRBV5-4 | CASSSEVAGGKNTQYF | TGTGCCAGCAGCTCGGAGGTAGCGGGGGGGAAAAATACGCAGTATTTT
NA | TRBJ2-1 | TRBD1 | TRBV3-1/TRBV3-2 | CASSLWDREVNEQFF | TGTGCCAGCAGCCTATGGGACAGGGAGGTAAATGAGCAGTTCTTC
NA | TRBJ2-7 | TRBD1 | TRBV15 | CATSRGPGQGPFSYEQYF | TGTGCCACCAGCAGGGGCCCGGGACAGGGGCCATTCTCCTACGAGCAGTACTTC
once | TRBJ1-2 | NA | TRBV6-5 | CASSLDRRDYYGYTF | TGTGCCAGCAGTTTGGATCGAAGGGACTACTATGGCTACACCTTC
NA | TRBJ2-2 | NA | TRBV4-1 | CASSQDVAGTGELFF | TGCGCCAGCAGCCAAGACGTCGCGGGAACCGGGGAGCTGTTTTTT
NA | TRBJ1-5 | NA | TRBV5-1 | CASSLEGGSNQPQHF | TGCGCCAGCAGCTTGGAGGGAGGGAGCAATCAGCCCCAGCATTTT
NA | TRBJ1-4 | TRBD1 | TRBV6-5 | CASSYRQGKEKLFF | TGTGCCAGCAGTTACAGACAGGGGAAAGAAAAACTGTTTTTT
few | TRBJ2-2 | NA | TRBV4-1 | CASSQAMGGDTGELFF | TGCGCCAGCAGCCAAGCTATGGGCGGCGACACCGGGGAGCTGTTTTTT
NA | TRBJ2-3 | NA | TRBV4-3 | CASSQKLGVADTQYF | TGCGCCAGCAGCCAGAAGCTAGGGGTGGCAGATACGCAGTATTTT
NA | TRBJ2-5 | NA | TRBV7-6 | CASSFWTIAALLETQYF | TGTGCCAGCAGCTTTTGGACCATAGCGGCACTATTGGAGACCCAGTACTTC
NA | TRBJ2-7 | NA | TRBV6-5 | CASKDSLSSYEQYF | TGTGCCAGCAAAGACAGTTTAAGCTCCTACGAGCAGTACTTC
NA | TRBJ2-4 | TRBD1 | TRBV2 | CASSEDRARYF | TGTGCCAGCAGTGAGGACAGGGCTCGGTACTTC
NA | TRBJ1-1 | NA | TRBV7-9 | CASSLGPAWSEAFF | TGTGCCAGCAGCTTAGGCCCCGCTTGGTCTGAAGCTTTCTTT
NA | TRBJ1-1 | NA | TRBV27 | CASRSRGGTEAFF | TGTGCCAGCAGGTCGAGGGGGGGCACTGAAGCTTTCTTT
NA | TRBJ1-6 | NA | TRBV2 | CASRTAGELYNSPLHF | TGTGCCAGCAGGACCGCAGGGGAGCTTTATAATTCACCCCTCCACTTT
few | TRBJ1-2 | TRBD1 | TRBV6-5 | CASSRGQGNYGYTF | TGTGCCAGCAGTAGAGGACAGGGAAACTATGGCTACACCTTC
NA | TRBJ1-6 | NA | TRBV2 | CASSGLQINSPLHF | TGTGCCAGCAGTGGCCTCCAAATTAATTCACCCCTCCACTTT
NA | TRBJ2-3 | TRBD2 | TRBV19 | CASSMKSGTSGGRTDTQYF | TGTGCCAGTAGTATGAAGTCAGGGACTAGCGGGGGGAGGACAGATACGCAGTATTTT
once | TRBJ2-2 | TRBD1 | TRBV2 | CASSRDRGGAGELFF | TGTGCCAGCAGCCGGGACAGGGGAGGCGCCGGGGAGCTGTTTTTT
NA | TRBJ2-3 | TRBD2 | TRBV9 | CASSVDSGVKDTQYF | TGTGCCAGCAGCGTAGATAGCGGGGTGAAAGATACGCAGTATTTT
NA | TRBJ1-3 | NA | TRBV3-1/TRBV3-2 | CASSQDSVSGNTIYF | TGTGCCAGCAGCCAAGACTCAGTCTCTGGAAACACCATATATTTT
NA | TRBJ2-2 | TRBD1 | TRBV6-5 | CASFGTGGIGELFF | TGTGCCAGCTTTGGGACAGGGGGCATCGGGGAGCTGTTTTTT
NA | TRBJ2-7 | NA | TRBV6-5 | CASSYSMARDTYEQYF | TGTGCCAGCAGTTACTCGATGGCCAGGGACACCTACGAGCAGTACTTC
NA | TRBJ2-3 | NA | TRBV18 | CASSPPKAGLTDTQYF | TGTGCCAGCTCACCACCGAAGGCAGGCCTCACAGATACGCAGTATTTT
NA | TRBJ2-5 | TRBD2 | TRBV10-3 | CATASGGTQETQYF | TGTGCCACCGCTAGCGGGGGGACCCAAGAGACCCAGTACTTC
NA | TRBJ1-2 | TRBD1 | TRBV4-3 | CASSQVTGQGYGYTF | TGCGCCAGCAGCCAAGTAACGGGACAGGGCTATGGCTACACCTTC
NA | TRBJ2-5 | TRBD2 | TRBV2 | CASSEAGGSTWTQYF | TGTGCCAGCAGTGAGGCGGGAGGTTCTACGTGGACCCAGTACTTC
NA | TRBJ1-2 | NA | TRBV12-3/TRBV12-4 | CASSRTGRMGYTF | TGTGCCAGCAGTCGTACAGGGCGTATGGGCTACACCTTC
NA | TRBJ1-2 | TRBD1 | TRBV13 | CASSPQLGQGSGYTF | TGTGCCAGCAGCCCTCAGTTGGGACAGGGGAGCGGCTACACCTTC
NA | TRBJ2-3 | TRBD2 | TRBV24-1 | CATSDPLLAGGNTQYF | TGTGCCACCAGTGACCCCCTACTAGCGGGGGGGAATACGCAGTATTTT
NA | TRBJ2-1 | TRBD1 | TRBV10-1 | CASSALTGIFFEQFF | TGCGCCAGCAGTGCCTTGACAGGGATATTTTTTGAGCAGTTCTTC
NA | TRBJ1-2 | TRBD1 | TRBV6-5 | CASNRQGGPSHGYTF | TGTGCCAGCAATAGACAGGGAGGGCCTTCCCATGGCTACACCTTC
NA | TRBJ2-7 | NA | TRBV21-1 | CASSRAGGYEQYF | TGTGCCAGCAGCAGAGCGGGGGGGTACGAGCAGTACTTC
few | TRBJ1-3 | NA | TRBV28 | CASSAGSSGNTIYF | TGTGCCAGCAGTGCGGGTAGCTCTGGAAACACCATATATTTT
once | TRBJ1-2 | NA | TRBV4-3 | CASSHARTGGDGYTF | TGCGCCAGCAGCCACGCCCGAACTGGGGGTGATGGCTACACCTTC
NA | TRBJ2-1 | NA | TRBV28 | CASRTGGPEGNEQFF | TGTGCCAGCAGGACTGGGGGACCCGAGGGAAATGAGCAGTTCTTC
NA | TRBJ1-5 | NA | TRBV5-4 | CASSFGGGLNQPQHF | TGTGCCAGCAGCTTTGGGGGGGGCCTTAATCAGCCCCAGCATTTT
NA | TRBJ1-5 | TRBD1 | TRBV7-2 | CASSPGQGLIHQPQHF | TGTGCCAGCAGCCCCGGACAGGGGCTCATCCATCAGCCCCAGCATTTT
once | TRBJ1-3 | NA | TRBV1 | CTSSPLTGGGPGNTIYF | TGCACCAGCAGCCCCTTGACAGGAGGGGGACCCGGAAACACCATATATTTT
NA | TRBJ2-7 | TRBD1 | TRBV6-5 | CASSPGQGAREQYF | TGTGCCAGCAGTCCGGGACAGGGGGCGAGGGAGCAGTACTTC
NA | TRBJ2-3 | NA | TRBV14 | CASSQRVGPRTQYF | TGTGCCAGCAGCCAAAGGGTGGGACCCAGGACGCAGTATTTT
NA | TRBJ1-5 | NA | TRBV6-1 | CASSEAVAQHF | TGTGCCAGCAGTGAAGCTGTAGCCCAGCATTTT
NA | TRBJ1-2 | NA | TRBV28 | CASSLTDGYTF | TGTGCCAGCAGTTTGACAGATGGCTACACCTTC
NA | TRBJ2-7 | TRBD1 | TRBV3-1/TRBV3-2 | CASRLGQGSSYEQYF | TGTGCCAGCAGACTTGGACAGGGAAGCTCCTACGAGCAGTACTTC
NA | TRBJ1-2 | NA | TRBV4-2 | CASSQAPGANYGYTF | TGTGCCAGCAGCCAAGCACCAGGGGCTAACTATGGCTACACCTTC
NA | TRBJ1-1 | NA | TRBV28 | CASSPSPLAGLNTEAFF | TGTGCCAGCAGCCCCAGCCCCCTGGCAGGGCTGAACACTGAAGCTTTCTTT
NA | TRBJ2-7 | NA | TRBV7-2 | CASSLAGEQYF | TGTGCCAGCAGCTTAGCGGGTGAGCAGTACTTC
few | TRBJ2-3 | NA | TRBV7-2 | CASSLGDTTDTQYF | TGTGCCAGCAGCTTAGGGGACACCACAGATACGCAGTATTTT
NA | TRBJ2-2 | NA | TRBV21-1 | CASTWTAANTGELFF | TGTGCCAGCACCTGGACAGCAGCGAACACCGGGGAGCTGTTTTTT
NA | TRBJ2-3 | TRBD2 | TRBV5-1 | CASSRPSGASTDTQYF | TGCGCCAGCAGCCGACCTAGCGGGGCTAGCACAGATACGCAGTATTTT
NA | TRBJ1-5 | NA | TRBV15 | CATRGWGQPQHF | TGTGCCACCAGAGGATGGGGTCAGCCCCAGCATTTT
NA | TRBJ2-3 | NA | TRBV20-1 | CSVAPGRTQYF | TGCAGTGTCGCCCCAGGGAGGACGCAGTATTTT
NA | TRBJ1-1 | NA | TRBV11-1 | CASSPYPYTEAFF | TGTGCCAGCAGCCCCTATCCGTACACTGAAGCTTTCTTT
NA | TRBJ2-3 | NA | TRBV24-1 | CATSDPQRATQYF | TGTGCCACCAGTGACCCACAGAGGGCTACGCAGTATTTT
NA | TRBJ2-3 | TRBD2 | TRBV7-2 | CASSSTRLAGGLTDTQYF | TGTGCCAGCAGCTCTACCCGACTAGCGGGGGGCCTCACAGATACGCAGTATTTT
NA | TRBJ1-5 | TRBD1 | TRBV5-3 | CARSRDRGRGQPQHF | TGTGCCAGAAGCCGGGACAGGGGAAGGGGTCAGCCCCAGCATTTT
few | TRBJ2-7 | NA | TRBV5-1 | CASSLVPGVKDEQYF | TGCGCCAGCAGCTTGGTTCCAGGGGTAAAGGACGAGCAGTACTTC
few | TRBJ2-1 | NA | TRBV4-2 | CASSPEGPTNEQFF | TGTGCCAGCAGCCCTGAAGGCCCAACAAATGAGCAGTTCTTC